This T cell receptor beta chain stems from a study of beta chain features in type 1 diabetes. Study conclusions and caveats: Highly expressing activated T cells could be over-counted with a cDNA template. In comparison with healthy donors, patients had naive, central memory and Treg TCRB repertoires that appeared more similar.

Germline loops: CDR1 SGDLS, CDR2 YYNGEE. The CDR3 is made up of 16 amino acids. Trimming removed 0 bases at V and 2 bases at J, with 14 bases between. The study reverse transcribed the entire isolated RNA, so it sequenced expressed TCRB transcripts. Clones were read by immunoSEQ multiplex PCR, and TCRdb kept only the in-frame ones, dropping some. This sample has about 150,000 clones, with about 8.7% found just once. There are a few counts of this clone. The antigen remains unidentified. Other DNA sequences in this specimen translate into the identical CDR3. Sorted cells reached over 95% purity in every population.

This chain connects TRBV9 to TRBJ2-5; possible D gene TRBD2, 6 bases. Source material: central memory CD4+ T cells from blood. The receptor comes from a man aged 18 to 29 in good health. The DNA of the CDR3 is TGTGCCAGCAGCGTAGTAGGCGGACGGGGGCAAGAGACCCAGTACTTC. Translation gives CASSVVGGRGQETQYF. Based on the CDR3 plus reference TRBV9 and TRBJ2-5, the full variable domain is DSGVTQTPKHLITATGQRVTLRCSPRSGDLSVYWYQQSLDQGLQFLIQYYNGEERAKGNILERFSAQQFPDLHSELNLSSLELGDSALYFCASSVVGGRGQETQYFGPGTRLLVL.